The T cell receptor (beta chain) described here comes from a study of T cell responses to AZD1222 COVID-19 vaccine (dated by TCRdb to about 2021). With regard to the full study: AZD1222 recipients whose second dose came at about 4 weeks and those whose second dose came at about 12 weeks were combined into one group, since spike-specific TCR depth and breadth did not differ between the two schedules. A total of 233 trial participants underwent TCR sequencing, of whom 207 had received two doses of AZD1222 and 26 had received two doses of the MenACWY control vaccine. Trial participants were enrolled by age into subgroups of 18-55, 56-69 and 70-plus years, and 148, 28 and 57 TCR-sequenced participants, respectively, were included in these subgroups. Overall results and qualifications from the work: In the small 56-69-year group, the increase in depth fell short of significance, most likely because of low power. The whole spike protein was spanned by vaccine-associated CD4 TCRs, and dominant responses were seen in regions 160-218 and 743-854. Because no day 14 peak-response samples were available, repertoires were characterized only after the peak T cell response. Participants were mostly white British and included more females than males, and it was suggested by the authors that clonal diversity may have been underestimated. Only 5 to 7 AZD1222 recipients were SARS-CoV-2 seropositive at baseline, limiting conclusions about previously exposed vaccinees. Epitopes outside the regions mutated in the B.1.351 and B.1.1.7 variants were reportedly recognized by nearly half of the unique spike-specific TCRs. Spike-specific TCR breadth and depth rose significantly after two AZD1222 doses compared with day 0 and with MenACWY recipients.

The CDR3 has 16 amino acids, counting the end cysteine and phenylalanine. Solely the CDR3 DNA is kept, with 48 bases framed from the first base. CDR1 and CDR2 (LGHNA, YNFKEQ) derive from the germline V gene. V loses 2 bases, J loses 7 bases, and the germline ends lie 18 bases apart. The CDR3 regions of human TCRbeta chains were analyzed by immunosequencing. The study's own analysis went as follows. TCRs in the repertoires were matched against a reference library of SARS-CoV-2-specific TCRs that had been generated with the MIRA antigen-specificity platform. Breadth was defined as the fraction of unique TCRs that were SARS-CoV-2-associated, and depth was defined as the fraction of total T cells that were SARS-CoV-2-associated. Using the MIRA data, every spike-specific TCR was mapped to the spike region that the TCR reacted to and assigned to either a CD4 or a CD8 class. Log10-transformed breadth and depth values were compared by one-way ANOVA with Sidak's multiple comparisons tests. Sourced from immuneACCESS, this table was stored by TCRdb with only in-frame sequences that have V and J called. A share of the clones is absent; for the studies checked, an unresolved V gene accounts for under half, and the remainder has no known explanation. From that table come the V and J calls and clone size; the DNA was used to work out D and trimming. In all, the sample holds 90,000 to 95,000 clones, and over 75% of those were seen once. The biggest ten clones account for roughly 19% of the sample.

This clone was detected only once. The specificity of this receptor is unknown. Base qualities are missing; no much larger clone stands one base away. The time point label on this specimen signifies: baseline before first vaccination. The vaccinee samples were drawn from two UK trials, COV001 and COV002, one of which was a single-blind randomized controlled phase 2/3 trial testing AZD1222 (ChAdOx1 nCoV-19) in healthy adults. Trial participant PBMC samples were collected at day 0 and day 28 after the second dose for TCRbeta chain sequencing. The chain couples TRBV4-2 to TRBJ2-1; the D gene could be either TRBD1 or TRBD2, each agreeing at 5 bases. The origin of this receptor is an adult in good health. The sample was peripheral blood, taken on day 0 of AZD1222 vaccination. The sequenced DNA: TGTGCCAGCAGCCAACAATCCGGGACCTCTAATAATGAGCAGTTCTTC. Its protein reads: CASSQQSGTSNNEQFF.